This T cell receptor beta chain was recovered during a study of cytomegalovirus exposure and HLA in healthy donors. PCR involved 60 Vbeta and 13 Jbeta primers. Here immunoSEQ multiplex PCR was the method, and the copy in TCRdb shows in-frame clones only, minus some. In all, the sample yields 70,000 or so clones. The CDR3 runs 17 residues. CDR1 SGHRS and CDR2 YFSETQ come from the germline V gene. V was pared by 3 bases and J by 5 bases, with 14 bases of the junction left unmatched. The V call is TRBV5-1, the J call TRBJ2-7; 10 bases are shared with TRBD1. This TCR was sampled from a man in his forties in good health and CMV-seronegative. The sequenced sample was PBMCs. As DNA, the CDR3 is TGCGCCAGCAGCTCGGCAGCGCGGACAGGGGGTTATGACGAGCAGTACTTC. It is translated as CASSSAARTGGYDEQYF.